This T cell receptor (beta chain) was captured in a study of blood T cell repertoires in COVID-19. Data came from immunoSEQ multiplex PCR; TCRdb stores just in-frame clones and leaves some out. The data contain fewer than 350,000 clones, 87% of them singletons. Germline CDR1 MNHEY, CDR2 SVGEGT. This CDR3 is built from 15 residues. V gave up 5 bases and J gave up 4 bases; unmatched junction bases: 5. The sample consisted of peripheral blood. This chain uses TRBV6-2 or TRBV6-3 with TRBJ2-5; 12 bases match TRBD2. This TCR came from a woman aged 45-65 years who had recovered from COVID-19. CDR3 residues: CASSDGLAGRETQYF. The CDR3, as DNA: TGTGCCAGCAGTGACGGACTAGCGGGGAGAGAGACCCAGTACTTC.